The 32 T cell receptor beta chains reported below all come from one sample, sequenced in a study of cytomegalovirus exposure and HLA in healthy donors. PCR primers comprised 60 Vbeta and 13 Jbeta primers. Profiling relied on immunoSEQ multiplex PCR, and the TCRdb table lists in-frame clones only, not all of them. Of 150,000 to 200,000 clones in the sample, more than 80% were seen once. Sequencing used PBMCs. These receptors all come from a woman aged 18-29 years in good health and CMV-seronegative.

This clone was seen a few times. The V gene is TRBV27, the J gene TRBJ2-1, with TRBD2 as a possible D gene (5 bases). This CDR3 region has 18 residues. The V and J ends lost 0 bases and 0 bases respectively, with 15 bases between them. CDR1 is MNHEY and CDR2 is SMNVEV in the germline V gene (reference sequence). The CDR3 reads CASSLSSERPSSYNEQFF. CDR3 nucleotide sequence: TGTGCCAGCAGTTTATCGTCGGAGCGGCCTAGCTCCTACAATGAGCAGTTCTTC.

This chain connects TRBV5-4 to TRBJ2-3; perhaps TRBD1 as D (6 bases). Germline CDR1 reads SGHNT; CDR2 reads YYREEE (reference sequence). CDR3 length: 17 residues. V was shortened by 0 bases and J by 0 bases, with 14 bases between the two germline ends. CDR3 sequence reads: CASSLGPDRSSTDTQYF. The DNA of the CDR3 is TGTGCCAGCAGCTTGGGGCCCGACAGGAGTAGCACAGATACGCAGTATTTT.

The CDR3 loop reads CASSQRPGTGDHEQYF. DNA of the CDR3: TGTGCCAGCAGCCAACGTCCCGGGACAGGGGATCACGAGCAGTACTTC. This chain connects TRBV11-3 to TRBJ2-7; TRBD1 matches 10 bases. Looked up from germline, CDR1 is SGHNT and CDR2 is YENEEA. The CDR3 covers 16 residues. J lost 5 bases, V lost 5 bases, and 12 bases had no gene match.

This clone came up a few times. The chain joins TRBV4-1 to TRBJ2-2; D gene unclear. V was cut by 3 bases and J by 4 bases, with 18 bases left in between. Germline V gene sequence: CDR1 MGHRA, CDR2 YSYEKL. The CDR3 is 17 amino acids. Here the CDR3 reads CASSQPGFAAATGELFF. CDR3 sequence (DNA): TGCGCCAGCAGCCAGCCTGGATTTGCGGCAGCCACCGGGGAGCTGTTTTTT.

This clone occurred a few times. V is TRBV7-9 and J is TRBJ2-5, with D uncertain. Germline V gives CDR1 SEHNR, CDR2 FQNEAQ (reference sequence). Trimming took 5 bases from V and 1 from J, leaving 8 bases between them. The CDR3 is 13 amino acids. The DNA for the CDR3 is TGTGCCAGCAGCCTAGGAGTCCAAGAGACCCAGTACTTC. Translated: CASSLGVQETQYF.

J is TRBJ1-5 and V is TRBV5-1; tentative D call: TRBD1 (6 bases). In germline, CDR1 is SGHRS, CDR2 YFSETQ. Trimming shortened V by 8 bases and J by 13 bases, and 25 bases separated the two germline ends. The CDR3 extends over 14 amino acids. The CDR3 DNA is TGCGCCAGTTCCGCAGGGCCGGTCGGGACACCGCAGCATTTT. Its protein product is CASSAGPVGTPQHF.

This clone was seen just once. The chain links TRBV10-1 to TRBJ2-2; unclear D gene. Trimming removed 6 bases from V and 0 bases from J, with 14 bases in between. Germline V gene lookup returns CDR1 WNHNN and CDR2 SYGVQD (reference sequence). The CDR3 loop spans 16 amino acids. This chain's CDR3 is CASRRRGQSNTGELFF. CDR3 bases: TGCGCCAGCAGACGCCGTGGGCAGTCGAACACCGGGGAGCTGTTTTTT.

A single count supports this clone. This sequence joins TRBV20-1 and TRBJ1-2, with 7 bases that match TRBD1. The CDR3 spans 11 residues. The germline CDR1 and CDR2 sequences are DFQATT and SNEGSKA (reference sequence). With V trimmed by 6 bases and J by 5 bases, 3 bases remained unmatched. The CDR3 is CSASQGYGYTF. The CDR3 coding sequence is TGCAGTGCCTCACAGGGGTATGGCTACACCTTC.

This clone occurred a few times. The chain employs TRBV4-1 and TRBJ2-2, with 15 bases identical to TRBD2. Germline CDR1 is MGHRA and CDR2 is YSYEKL. The length of the CDR3 is 18 residues. After removal of 4 bases from V and 2 bases from J, the junction contained 5 bases not matched to a gene. In DNA form, the CDR3 reads TGCGCCAGCAGCCTCTCGGGACTAGCGGGGGGTAACACCGGGGAGCTGTTTTTT. It yields the protein CASSLSGLAGGNTGELFF.

The V and J genes are TRBV10-2 and TRBJ2-1; D may be TRBD2 (5 bases). Deletions cut 6 bases from V and 0 bases from J, with 9 bases between. The CDR3 spans 14 residues. Germline V gene data show CDR1 as WSHSY and CDR2 as SAAADI. This CDR3 is CASRDFYSYNEQFF. The CDR3, as DNA: TGCGCCAGCAGGGACTTCTACTCCTACAATGAGCAGTTCTTC.

This chain uses TRBV5-4 with TRBJ2-1; 12 nucleotides match TRBD2. This CDR3 spans 16 amino acids. Trimming took 0 bases from V and 4 from J; bases not matched to a gene: 2. Germline V gene lookup returns CDR1 SGHNT and CDR2 YYREEE (reference sequence). The CDR3 nucleotides read TGTGCCAGCAGCTTGGGACTAGCGGGGGTTTACAATGAGCAGTTCTTC. Protein: CASSLGLAGVYNEQFF.

The chain carries TRBV5-1 and TRBJ1-2, with a weak D call TRBD1 (6 bases). Trimming pared 4 bases from V and 8 bases from J, leaving 18 bases between. Germline assignment: CDR1 SGHRS and CDR2 YFSETQ. The CDR3 length is 14 residues. CDR3 region: CASSVDSIIQGYTF. The CDR3 bases are TGCGCCAGCAGCGTGGACAGCATTATTCAGGGCTACACCTTC.

Points on this clone: A junction boundary mismatches the germline segment, possibly from a read error. This rearrangement joins TRBV7-7 to TRBJ1-1; D ambiguous. Looked up from germline, CDR1 is SSHAT and CDR2 is FNYEAQ (reference sequence). The CDR3 loop spans 13 amino acids. CDR3 residues: CASSLAANTEAFF. For the CDR3, the DNA is TGTGCTAGCAGCTTAGCGGCGAACACTGAAGCTTTCTTT.

Only a few counts were recorded for this clone. The chain has TRBV29-1 and TRBJ2-7, with 7 bases lining up with TRBD2. Germline V CDR1 and CDR2: SQVTM, ANQGSEA. The CDR3 spans 15 residues. With 1 base clipped from V and 3 bases from J, the junction kept 9 bases outside the gene matches. This CDR3 is CSVEGGGITGYEQYF. CDR3 DNA: TGCAGCGTTGAAGGGGGGGGGATAACAGGCTACGAGCAGTACTTC.

Details on this clone: Different DNA sequences within this sample yield the same CDR3. The chain has TRBV5-6 and TRBJ2-7; 9 nucleotides align to TRBD1. The CDR3 sequence is 13 residues long. Germline values: CDR1 SGHDT, CDR2 YYEEEE. The V and J ends lost 4 bases and 4 bases, in that order; junction bases with no gene match: 3. CDR3 residues: CASSRTGVYEQYF. DNA for the CDR3: TGTGCCAGCAGCCGGACAGGGGTTTACGAGCAGTACTTC.

This clone appeared once. V gene TRBV4-1 combines with J gene TRBJ1-4; D gene uncertain. Germline-derived CDR1 and CDR2 are MGHRA and YSYEKL. This CDR3 comprises 16 residues. V was shortened by 4 bases and J by 4 bases, with 16 bases between the two germline ends. This chain's CDR3 is CASSRAPKLDNEKLFF. DNA for the CDR3: TGCGCCAGCAGCCGCGCGCCGAAGCTTGATAATGAAAAACTGTTTTTT.

This clone was found a few times. The genes are TRBV7-9 and TRBJ2-5; TRBD1 matches 7 bases. The junction had 8 bases not matched to a gene; V was cut back by 2 bases and J by 2 bases. The germline CDR1 and CDR2 sequences are SEHNR and FQNEAQ (reference sequence). The CDR3 runs to 16 residues. The CDR3 is CASSLNPTGRQETQYF. In DNA, the CDR3 is TGTGCCAGCAGCTTAAACCCGACAGGGCGACAAGAGACCCAGTACTTC. The variable domain in full, with the rest retrieved from reference TRBV7-9 and TRBJ2-5, is DTGVSQNPRHKITKRGQNVTFRCDPISEHNRLYWYRQTLGQGPEFLTYFQNEAQLEKSRLLSDRFSAERPKGSFSTLEIQRTEQGDSAMYLCASSLNPTGRQETQYFGPGTRLLVL.

The V call is TRBV4-1, the J call TRBJ1-6, with 7 bases aligning to TRBD1. The V gene's germline CDR1 is MGHRA and CDR2 YSYEKL. J lost 7 bases, V lost 0 bases, and 6 bases had no gene match. This CDR3 spans 16 amino acids. CDR3 DNA sequence: TGCGCCAGCAGCCAAGATACCTCAGGGGGAAATTCACCCCTCCACTTT. Its translation: CASSQDTSGGNSPLHF.

J is TRBJ1-4 and V is TRBV6-1, with D possibly being TRBD1 (6 bases). From germline, CDR1 is MNHNS and CDR2 SASEGT. The CDR3 extends over 12 amino acids. V was shortened by 8 bases and J by 8 bases, with 12 bases between the two germline ends. CDR3 coding DNA: TGTGCCAGCCGGACAGTTGGAGAAAAACTGTTTTTT. It translates to CASRTVGEKLFF.

This chain uses TRBV11-2 with TRBJ1-2, with 7 bases lining up with TRBD1. The germline V gene encodes CDR1 SGHAT and CDR2 FQNNGV. V shed 5 bases and J 2 bases; nucleotides not matched to a gene: 2. The CDR3 spans 13 residues. Here the CDR3 reads CASSPDRNYGYTF. In nucleotides, the CDR3 is TGTGCCAGCAGCCCGGACAGGAACTATGGCTACACCTTC.

As DNA, the CDR3 is TGTGCCAGTAGTACTGTCGGGGGAACCTACGAGCAGTACTTC. Translated: CASSTVGGTYEQYF. The chain has TRBV19 and TRBJ2-7, with D maybe TRBD2 (6 bases). V was cut by 4 bases and J by 2 bases, with 12 bases left in between. The V gene's germline CDR1 is LNHDA and CDR2 SQIVND (reference sequence). The CDR3 length is 14 residues.

This chain joins TRBV5-6 and TRBJ2-7; the D is unclear. The CDR3 loop spans 14 amino acids. Trimming removed 1 base from V and 2 bases from J, with 10 bases in between. Germline CDR1 is SGHDT and CDR2 is YYEEEE. CDR3 sequence: CASSLLRLAYEQYF. For the CDR3, the DNA is TGTGCCAGCAGCTTGTTACGGCTAGCCTACGAGCAGTACTTC. Full variable domain (remainder filled in from reference TRBV5-6 and TRBJ2-7): DAGVTQSPTHLIKTRGQQVTLRCSPKSGHDTVSWYQQALGQGPQFIFQYYEEEERQRGNFPDRFSGHQFPNYSSELNVNALLLGDSALYLCASSLLRLAYEQYFGPGTRLTVT.

The chain links TRBV28 to TRBJ1-3, with D uncertain. V lost 6 bases and J 4 bases, leaving 16 bases between the germline ends. In germline, CDR1 is MDHEN, CDR2 SYDVKM. The CDR3 runs 15 residues. The CDR3 loop reads CASSSVRAGGNTIYF. CDR3 nucleotide sequence: TGTGCCAGCAGCTCAGTAAGGGCGGGCGGAAACACCATATATTTT.

The chain employs TRBV11-2 and TRBJ2-7; a possible D gene is TRBD1 (5 bases). CDR1 is SGHAT and CDR2 is FQNNGV in the germline V gene. This CDR3 has 14 amino acids. Deletions cut 3 bases from V and 0 bases from J, with 9 bases between. CDR3 nucleotide sequence: TGTGCCAGCAGCTTGGGGCCCCTCTCCTACGAGCAGTACTTC. This gives the protein CASSLGPLSYEQYF. Full variable domain (remainder filled in from reference TRBV11-2 and TRBJ2-7): EAGVAQSPRYKIIEKRQSVAFWCNPISGHATLYWYQQILGQGPKLLIQFQNNGVVDDSQLPKDRFSAERLKGVDSTLKIQPAKLEDSAVYLCASSLGPLSYEQYFGPGTRLTVT.

This clone appeared a single time. V usage is TRBV2 and J usage is TRBJ1-1, with D possibly matching TRBD1 (6 bases). Trimming shortened V by 7 bases and J by 8 bases, and 23 bases separated the two germline ends. Germline-derived CDR1 and CDR2 are SNHLY and FYNNEI. The length of the CDR3 is 15 residues. The CDR3 DNA follows: TGTGCCAGCATCCCGCAAGAGTCCAGGGGACCCGAAGCTTTCTTT. Its protein product is CASIPQESRGPEAFF.

This clone was detected a few times. The V call is TRBV5-6, the J call TRBJ1-1, with D hard to call. Germline V gene sequence: CDR1 SGHDT, CDR2 YYEEEE. The CDR3 has 12 amino acids. Trimming took 2 bases from V and 9 from J, leaving 11 bases between them. The CDR3 DNA sequence: TGTGCCAGCAGCTTCCAAGGAGGACAAGCTTTCTTT. Translating it yields CASSFQGGQAFF.

The CDR3 reads CASSRAGQGEKLFF. The CDR3 DNA follows: TGTGCCAGCAGCCGGGCGGGACAGGGGGAAAAACTGTTTTTT. The chain is built from TRBV4-2 and TRBJ1-4; 10 nucleotides agree with TRBD1. Trimming cost V 4 bases and J 8 bases; bases outside gene matches: 4. In germline, CDR1 is LGHNA, CDR2 YNFKEQ. CDR3 length: 14 amino acids.

The chain has TRBV25-1 and TRBJ2-7; 7 bases match TRBD2. The J segment lost 0 bases and the V segment lost 10 bases, leaving 9 bases of the junction unmatched. The length of the CDR3 is 14 residues. The germline gives CDR1 MGHDK, CDR2 SYGVNS. The CDR3 DNA follows: TGTGCCACCCAGCGTGGCGGGAGCTCCTACGAGCAGTACTTC. It codes for CATQRGGSSYEQYF.

The V and J genes are TRBV11-2 and TRBJ2-3, with TRBD2 matching 7 bases. The germline V gene encodes CDR1 SGHAT and CDR2 FQNNGV. V was clipped by 5 bases and J by 2 bases; unmatched bases: 10. The CDR3 runs to 16 residues. CDR3 nucleotide sequence: TGTGCCAGCAGCCCCGGGGAGGGTCTCATCACAGATACGCAGTATTTT. This codes for CASSPGEGLITDTQYF.

Only a few counts were recorded for this clone. Other DNA variants within this sample encode the same CDR3. The chain links TRBV7-9 to TRBJ1-1; 9 positions match TRBD1. The CDR3 is made up of 14 amino acids. J gave up 4 bases and V 4 bases, and 4 bases lay outside the gene matches. Per germline, CDR1 SEHNR and CDR2 FQNEAQ (reference sequence). For the CDR3, the DNA is TGTGCCAGCAGCTCCACAGGGGGCGGCACTGAAGCTTTCTTT. It codes for CASSSTGGGTEAFF.

The chain links TRBV5-1 to TRBJ2-7, with 9 bases aligning to TRBD1. Germline V gene data show CDR1 as SGHRS and CDR2 as YFSETQ. The CDR3 has 15 residues. The J segment lost 6 bases and the V segment lost 0 bases, leaving 7 bases of the junction unmatched. The CDR3 nucleotides are TGCGCCAGCAGCTTGGCCGGGACAGGGATGGGCGAGCAGTACTTC. As protein: CASSLAGTGMGEQYF.

The chain joins TRBV6-4 to TRBJ2-7, with 7 bases identical to TRBD1. V dropped 6 bases and J dropped 2; count of bases not matched to a gene: 7. The CDR3 is made up of 14 amino acids. Germline CDR1 MRHNA, CDR2 SNTAGT. The CDR3 DNA follows: TGTGCCAGCAGAAGGGACAGTGCGGCCTACGAGCAGTACTTC. Protein: CASRRDSAAYEQYF.